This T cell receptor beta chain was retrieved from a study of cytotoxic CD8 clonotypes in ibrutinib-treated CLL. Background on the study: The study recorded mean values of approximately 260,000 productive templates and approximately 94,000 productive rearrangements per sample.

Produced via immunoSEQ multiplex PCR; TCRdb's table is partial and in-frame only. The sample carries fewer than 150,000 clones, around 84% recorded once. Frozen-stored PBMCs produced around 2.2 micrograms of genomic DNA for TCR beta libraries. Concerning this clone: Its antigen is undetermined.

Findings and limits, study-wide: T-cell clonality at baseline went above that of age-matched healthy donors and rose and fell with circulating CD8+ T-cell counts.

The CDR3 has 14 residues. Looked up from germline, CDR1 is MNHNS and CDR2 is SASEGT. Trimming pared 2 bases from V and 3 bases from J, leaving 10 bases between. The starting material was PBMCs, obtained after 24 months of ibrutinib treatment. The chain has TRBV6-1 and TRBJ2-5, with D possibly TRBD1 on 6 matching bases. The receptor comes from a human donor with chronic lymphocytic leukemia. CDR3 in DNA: TGTGCCAGCAGTGAATGGGCAGGGGAAGAGACCCAGTACTTC. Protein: CASSEWAGEETQYF.